The 2 T cell receptor beta chains presented below share a single source sample, sequenced in a study of blood T cells in healthy people across ages. Then a second PCR, running about 6 to 11 cycles, was carried out with a sample-barcoded 5' primer and a J-beta primer mix. TCRdb processed the 5' RACE reads anew with MiXCR; each CDR3 protein has one entry. The repertoire holds 850,000 to 1,300,000 distinct CDR3 sequences, more than 35% seen once, with approximately 20% in the top ten. What was sequenced was blood. These receptors all stem from a woman in her sixties or seventies in good health.

The rearrangement joins TRBV27 to TRBJ2-7; TRBD1 aligns across 7 bases. The V gene end was trimmed by 5 bases and the J gene end by 3 bases; junction bases not matched to a gene: 7. CDR1 is MNHEY and CDR2 is SMNVEV in the germline V gene (reference sequence). The length of the CDR3 is 14 residues. DNA of the CDR3: TGTGCCAGCAGTCGGCTACAGGGGAACTACGAGCAGTACTTC. It yields the protein CASSRLQGNYEQYF.

The chain links TRBV10-3 to TRBJ1-4; D may be TRBD1 (5 bases). This CDR3 is built from 14 residues. Trimming stripped 3 bases from V and 8 bases from J, with 13 bases between. In germline, CDR1 is ENHRY, CDR2 SYGVKD. CDR3 region: CAISDGGAREKLFF. CDR3 bases: TGTGCCATCAGTGATGGTGGGGCGCGGGAAAAACTGTTTTTT.